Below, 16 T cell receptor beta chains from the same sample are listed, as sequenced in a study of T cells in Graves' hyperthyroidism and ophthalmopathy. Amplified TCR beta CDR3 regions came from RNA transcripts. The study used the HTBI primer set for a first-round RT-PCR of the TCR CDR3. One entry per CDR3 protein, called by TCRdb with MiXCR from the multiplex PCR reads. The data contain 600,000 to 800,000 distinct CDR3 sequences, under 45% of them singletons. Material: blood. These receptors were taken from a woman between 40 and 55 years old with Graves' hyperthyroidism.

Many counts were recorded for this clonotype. The CDR3 sequence is CASSYSITGSNYGYTF. CDR3 sequence (DNA): TGTGCCAGCAGTTACTCGATTACAGGGTCCAACTATGGCTACACCTTC. This chain joins TRBV6-5 and TRBJ1-2; D may be TRBD1 (6 bases). V was clipped by 0 bases and J by 2 bases, with 13 bases between them. Germline-derived CDR1 and CDR2 are MNHEY and SVGAGI. The CDR3 is 16 amino acids.

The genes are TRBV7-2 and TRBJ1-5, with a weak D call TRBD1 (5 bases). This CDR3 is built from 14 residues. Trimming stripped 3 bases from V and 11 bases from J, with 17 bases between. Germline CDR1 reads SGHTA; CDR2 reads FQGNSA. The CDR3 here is CASSLRGYQETQHF. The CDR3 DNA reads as TGTGCCAGCAGCTTGAGGGGATACCAAGAGACCCAGCATTTT. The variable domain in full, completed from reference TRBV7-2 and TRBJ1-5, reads GAGVSQSPSNKVTEKGKDVELRCDPISGHTALYWYRQSLGQGLEFLIYFQGNSAPDKSGLPSDRFSAERTGGSVSTLTIQRTQQEDSAVYLCASSLRGYQETQHFGDGTRLSIL.

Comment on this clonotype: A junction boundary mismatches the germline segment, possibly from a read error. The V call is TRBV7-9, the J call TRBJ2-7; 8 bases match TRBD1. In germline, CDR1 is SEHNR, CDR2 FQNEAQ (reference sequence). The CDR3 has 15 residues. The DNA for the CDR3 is TGTGCCAGCAGCGGAGGGACAGGCCGCTCCTATGAGCAGTACTTC. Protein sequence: CASSGGTGRSYEQYF.

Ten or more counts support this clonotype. CDR3 nucleotides: TGTGCCAGCAGCTTACAGAATCAGCCCCAGCATTTT. Its protein is CASSLQNQPQHF. The chain employs TRBV7-9 and TRBJ1-5; D gene ambiguous. CDR1 is SEHNR, CDR2 FQNEAQ, per germline (reference sequence). Trimming stripped 2 bases from V and 4 bases from J, with 3 bases between. The CDR3 loop spans 12 amino acids.

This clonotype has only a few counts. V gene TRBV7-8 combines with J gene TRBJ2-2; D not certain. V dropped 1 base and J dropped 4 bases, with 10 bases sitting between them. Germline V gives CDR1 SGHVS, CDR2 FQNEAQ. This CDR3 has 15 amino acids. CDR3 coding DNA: TGTGCCAGCAGCTTAGGTTGGCAGTCCACCGGGGAGCTGTTTTTT. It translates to CASSLGWQSTGELFF.

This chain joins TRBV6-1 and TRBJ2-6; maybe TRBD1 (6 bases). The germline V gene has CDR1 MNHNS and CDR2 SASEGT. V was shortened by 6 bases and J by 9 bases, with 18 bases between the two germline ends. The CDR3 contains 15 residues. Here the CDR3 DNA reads TGTGCCAGCAGCTCAGGGGCAGGGGCTGACAACGTCCTGACTTTC. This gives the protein CASSSGAGADNVLTF.

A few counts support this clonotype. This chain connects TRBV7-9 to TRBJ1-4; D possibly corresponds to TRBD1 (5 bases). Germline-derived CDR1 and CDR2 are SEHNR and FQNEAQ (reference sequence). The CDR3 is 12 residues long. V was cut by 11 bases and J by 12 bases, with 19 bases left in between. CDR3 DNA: TGTGCCGGGGCAGTAGGGGAAAGGCAACTGTTTTTT. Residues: CAGAVGERQLFF.

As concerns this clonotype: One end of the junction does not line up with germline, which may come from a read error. CDR3 in DNA: TGTGCCTGGAGGCGGGGGACTGAAGCTTTCTTT. It codes for CAWRRGTEAFF. This chain connects TRBV10-2 to TRBJ1-1, with D possibly TRBD1 on 5 matching bases. CDR1 is WSHSY, CDR2 SAAADI, per germline. The CDR3 extends over 11 amino acids.

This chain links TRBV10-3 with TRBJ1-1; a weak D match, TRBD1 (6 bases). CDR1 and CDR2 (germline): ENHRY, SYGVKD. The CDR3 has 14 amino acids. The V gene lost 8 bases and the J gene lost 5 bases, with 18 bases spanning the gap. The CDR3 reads CAIQAGTQGTEAFF. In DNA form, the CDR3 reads TGTGCCATCCAGGCAGGGACACAGGGAACTGAAGCTTTCTTT.

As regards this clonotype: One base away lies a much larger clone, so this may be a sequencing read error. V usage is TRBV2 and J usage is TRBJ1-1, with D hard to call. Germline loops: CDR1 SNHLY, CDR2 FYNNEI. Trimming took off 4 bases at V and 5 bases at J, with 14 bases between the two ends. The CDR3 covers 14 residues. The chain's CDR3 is CASSAVPGLTEAFF. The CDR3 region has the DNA TGTGCCAGCAGTGCAGTTCCCGGACTTACTGAAGCTTTCTTT.

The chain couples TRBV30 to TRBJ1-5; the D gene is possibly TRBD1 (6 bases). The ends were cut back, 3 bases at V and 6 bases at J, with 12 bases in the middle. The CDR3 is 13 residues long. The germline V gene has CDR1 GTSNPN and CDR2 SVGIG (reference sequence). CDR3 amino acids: CAWSHRDGQPQHF. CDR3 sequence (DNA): TGTGCCTGGAGCCACAGGGATGGTCAGCCCCAGCATTTT.

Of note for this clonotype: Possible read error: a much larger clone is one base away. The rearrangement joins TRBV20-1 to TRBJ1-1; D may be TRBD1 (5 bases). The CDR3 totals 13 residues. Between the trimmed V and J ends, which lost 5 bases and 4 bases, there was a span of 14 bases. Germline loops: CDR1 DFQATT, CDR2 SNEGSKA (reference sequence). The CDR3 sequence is CSASDSRATEAFF. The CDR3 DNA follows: TGCAGTGCTTCCGACAGTCGGGCCACTGAAGCTTTCTTT.

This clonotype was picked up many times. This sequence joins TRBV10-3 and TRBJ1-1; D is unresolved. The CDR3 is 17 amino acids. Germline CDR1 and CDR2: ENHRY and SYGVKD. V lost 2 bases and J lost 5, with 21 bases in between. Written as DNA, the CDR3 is TGTGCCATCAGTGAGGCCGGGGTGCTGGCACTGAGGACTGAAGCTTTCTTT. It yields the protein CAISEAGVLALRTEAFF.

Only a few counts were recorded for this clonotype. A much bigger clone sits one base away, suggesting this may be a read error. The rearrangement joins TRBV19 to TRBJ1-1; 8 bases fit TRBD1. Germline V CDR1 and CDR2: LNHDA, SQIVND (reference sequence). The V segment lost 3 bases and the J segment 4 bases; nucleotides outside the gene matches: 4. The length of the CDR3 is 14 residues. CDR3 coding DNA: TGTGCCAGTAGTATGGCGGGACAGGCCACTGAAGCTTTCTTT. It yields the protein CASSMAGQATEAFF.

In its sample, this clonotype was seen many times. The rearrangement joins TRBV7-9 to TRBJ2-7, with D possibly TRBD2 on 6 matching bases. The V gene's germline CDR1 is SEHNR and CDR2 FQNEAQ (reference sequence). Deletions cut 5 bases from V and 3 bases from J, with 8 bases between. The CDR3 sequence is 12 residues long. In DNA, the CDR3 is TGTGCCAGCAGCGAGGACTACTACGAGCAGTACTTC. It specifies CASSEDYYEQYF. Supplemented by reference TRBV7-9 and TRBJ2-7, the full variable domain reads DTGVSQNPRHKITKRGQNVTFRCDPISEHNRLYWYRQTLGQGPEFLTYFQNEAQLEKSRLLSDRFSAERPKGSFSTLEIQRTEQGDSAMYLCASSEDYYEQYFGPGTRLTVT.

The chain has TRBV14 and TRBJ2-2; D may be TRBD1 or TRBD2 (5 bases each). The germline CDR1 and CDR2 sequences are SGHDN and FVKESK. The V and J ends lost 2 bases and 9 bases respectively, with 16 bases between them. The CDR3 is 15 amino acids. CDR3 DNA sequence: TGTGCCAGCAGCCAATTGGGACCTAATTTCCGGGAGCTGTTTTTT. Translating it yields CASSQLGPNFRELFF.